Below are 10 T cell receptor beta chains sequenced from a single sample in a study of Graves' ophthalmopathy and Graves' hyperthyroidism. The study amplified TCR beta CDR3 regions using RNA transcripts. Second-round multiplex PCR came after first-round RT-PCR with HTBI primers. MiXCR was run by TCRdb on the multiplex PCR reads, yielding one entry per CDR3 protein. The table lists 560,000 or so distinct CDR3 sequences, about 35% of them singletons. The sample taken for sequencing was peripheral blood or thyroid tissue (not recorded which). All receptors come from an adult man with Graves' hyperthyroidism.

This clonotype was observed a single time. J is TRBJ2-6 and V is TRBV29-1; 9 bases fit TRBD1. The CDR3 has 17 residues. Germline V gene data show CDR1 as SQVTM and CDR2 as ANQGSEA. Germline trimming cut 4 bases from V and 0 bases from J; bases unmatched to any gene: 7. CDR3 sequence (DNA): TGCAGCGTTGCCGGCGGACAGGGGAGCTCTGGGGCCAACGTCCTGACTTTC. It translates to CSVAGGQGSSGANVLTF.

The CDR3 DNA sequence: TGTGCCAGCAGCCAGCGGGATCATGAGCAGTTCTTC. Translated, it gives CASSQRDHEQFF. The chain links TRBV7-2 to TRBJ2-7; 7 positions agree with TRBD2. The J call may be faulty, since TRBJ2-1 better matches the DNA end. The CDR3 length is 12 residues. Germline V lookup: CDR1 SGHTA, CDR2 FQGNSA.

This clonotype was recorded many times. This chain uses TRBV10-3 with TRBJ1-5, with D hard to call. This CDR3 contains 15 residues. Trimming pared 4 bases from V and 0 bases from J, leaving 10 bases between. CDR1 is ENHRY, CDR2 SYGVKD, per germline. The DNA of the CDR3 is TGTGCCATCAGTGTTTATTGGGATAGCAATCAGCCCCAGCATTTT. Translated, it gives CAISVYWDSNQPQHF.

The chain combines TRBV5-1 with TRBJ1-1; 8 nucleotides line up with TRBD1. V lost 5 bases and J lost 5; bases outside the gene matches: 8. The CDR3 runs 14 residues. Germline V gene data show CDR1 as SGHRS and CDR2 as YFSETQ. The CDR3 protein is CASRLQGGRTEAFF. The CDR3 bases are TGCGCCAGCAGACTACAGGGGGGAAGAACTGAAGCTTTCTTT.

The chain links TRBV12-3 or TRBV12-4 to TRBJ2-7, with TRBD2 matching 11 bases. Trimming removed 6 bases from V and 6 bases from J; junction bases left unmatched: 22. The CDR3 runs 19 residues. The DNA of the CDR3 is TGTGCCAGCAGCTACACAGGGGAGTATACTAGCGGGAGTCCAAGCGAGCAGTACTTC. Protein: CASSYTGEYTSGSPSEQYF.

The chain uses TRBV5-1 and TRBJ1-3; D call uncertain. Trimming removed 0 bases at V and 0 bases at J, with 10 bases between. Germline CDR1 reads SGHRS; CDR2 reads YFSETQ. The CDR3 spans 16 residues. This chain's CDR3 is CASSLGTDFSGNTIYF. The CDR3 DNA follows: TGCGCCAGCAGCTTGGGGACCGATTTCTCTGGAAACACCATATATTTT. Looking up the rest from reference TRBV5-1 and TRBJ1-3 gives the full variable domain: KAGVTQTPRYLIKTRGQQVTLSCSPISGHRSVSWYQQTPGQGLQFLFEYFSETQRNKGNFPGRFSGRQFSNSRSEMNVSTLELGDSALYLCASSLGTDFSGNTIYFGEGSWLTVV.

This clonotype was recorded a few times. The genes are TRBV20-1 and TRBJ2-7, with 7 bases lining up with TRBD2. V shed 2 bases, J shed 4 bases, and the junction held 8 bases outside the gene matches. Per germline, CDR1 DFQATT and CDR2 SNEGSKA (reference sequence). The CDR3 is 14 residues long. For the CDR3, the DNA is TGCAGTGCTAGACCTAGCGGTAGAGGATACGAGCAGTACTTC. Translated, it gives CSARPSGRGYEQYF.

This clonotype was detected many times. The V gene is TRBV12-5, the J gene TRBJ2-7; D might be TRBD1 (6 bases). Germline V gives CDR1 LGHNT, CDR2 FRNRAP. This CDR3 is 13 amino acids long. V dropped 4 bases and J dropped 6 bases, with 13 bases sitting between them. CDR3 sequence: CASGSVGAPEQYF. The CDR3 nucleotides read TGTGCTAGTGGTTCCGTGGGGGCGCCCGAGCAGTACTTC. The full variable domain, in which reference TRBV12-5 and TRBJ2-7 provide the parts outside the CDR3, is DARVTQTPRHKVTEMGQEVTMRCQPILGHNTVFWYRQTMMQGLELLAYFRNRAPLDDSGMPKDRFSAEMPDATLATLKIQPSEPRDSAVYFCASGSVGAPEQYFGPGTRLTVT.

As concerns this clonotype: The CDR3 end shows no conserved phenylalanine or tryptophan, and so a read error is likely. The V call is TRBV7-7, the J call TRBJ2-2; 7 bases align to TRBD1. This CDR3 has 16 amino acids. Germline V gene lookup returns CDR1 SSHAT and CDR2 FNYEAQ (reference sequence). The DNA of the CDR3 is TGTGCTAGCAGCTTGTCCTCCAGGGGGAACACCAGGGAGCTGTTTTCT. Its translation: CASSLSSRGNTRELFS.

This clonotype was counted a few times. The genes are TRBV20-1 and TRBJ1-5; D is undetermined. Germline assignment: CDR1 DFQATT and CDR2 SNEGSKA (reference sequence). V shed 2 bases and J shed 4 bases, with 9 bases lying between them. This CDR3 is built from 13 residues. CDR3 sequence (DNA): TGCAGTGCTAGACCGGGGTTGAATCAGCCCCAGCATTTT. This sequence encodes CSARPGLNQPQHF.